What follows are 5 T cell receptor beta chains derived from one specimen sequenced in a study of T cell responses to AZD1222 COVID-19 vaccine. Method: immunoSEQ multiplex PCR; TCRdb's copy keeps in-frame clones and lacks some. The table has about 140,000 clones, nearly 95% seen once. Sequencing used peripheral blood, obtained on day 0 of AZD1222 vaccination. The source of these receptors is an adult in good health.

The chain employs TRBV19 and TRBJ1-5; D remains unclear. Germline lookup yields CDR1 LNHDA and CDR2 SQIVND (reference sequence). The germline V and J ends were trimmed by 2 bases and 1 base, with 12 bases remaining between them. This CDR3 contains 16 residues. CDR3 sequence: CASSIRSGGSNQPQHF. In DNA form, the CDR3 reads TGTGCCAGTAGTATAAGGTCGGGTGGGAGCAATCAGCCCCAGCATTTT.

The CDR3 spells CASSLVPAGGPFVTGELFF. In DNA, the CDR3 is TGTGCCAGCAGCTTAGTCCCAGCGGGGGGGCCGTTTGTCACCGGGGAGCTGTTTTTT. The chain recombines TRBV11-2 with TRBJ2-2; 10 nucleotides match TRBD2. The CDR3 covers 19 residues. V lost 1 base to trimming and J lost 4 bases; unmatched junction nucleotides: 12. In germline, CDR1 is SGHAT, CDR2 FQNNGV. Full variable domain (outside the CDR3, taken from reference TRBV11-2 and TRBJ2-2): EAGVAQSPRYKIIEKRQSVAFWCNPISGHATLYWYQQILGQGPKLLIQFQNNGVVDDSQLPKDRFSAERLKGVDSTLKIQPAKLEDSAVYLCASSLVPAGGPFVTGELFFGEGSRLTVL.

This clone showed up just once. The rearrangement uses TRBV7-2 and TRBJ1-1, with TRBD1 matching over 10 bases. Trimming at V came to 1 base and at J to 6 bases, leaving 5 bases not matched to a gene. This CDR3 has 15 amino acids. Germline V lookup: CDR1 SGHTA, CDR2 FQGNSA. The CDR3, as DNA: TGTGCCAGCAGCTTAGGACAGGGGGCGATCGCTGAAGCTTTCTTT. Translated, it gives CASSLGQGAIAEAFF. The entire variable domain, with the rest obtained from reference TRBV7-2 and TRBJ1-1, is as follows: GAGVSQSPSNKVTEKGKDVELRCDPISGHTALYWYRQSLGQGLEFLIYFQGNSAPDKSGLPSDRFSAERTGGSVSTLTIQRTQQEDSAVYLCASSLGQGAIAEAFFGQGTRLTVV.

V gene TRBV4-2 combines with J gene TRBJ2-1, with unresolved D. V lost 1 base, J lost 7 bases, and 2 bases lay in between. The CDR3 has 11 residues. Germline CDR1 LGHNA, CDR2 YNFKEQ. The CDR3 is CASSQVNEQFF. CDR3 coding DNA: TGTGCCAGCAGCCAAGTTAATGAGCAGTTCTTC.

V is TRBV5-1 and J is TRBJ2-1; D is ambiguous. Trimming left V 0 bases short and J 0 bases short, with 7 bases between. Looked up from germline, CDR1 is SGHRS and CDR2 is YFSETQ. The CDR3 length is 15 residues. The DNA of the CDR3 is TGCGCCAGCAGCTTGGCGAGCGTCTCCTACAATGAGCAGTTCTTC. This codes for CASSLASVSYNEQFF.